This entry lists 18 T cell receptor beta chains sequenced from one sample in a study of T-cell reconstitution after alpha-beta-depleted transplantation in children. For TCRbeta, the library was prepared with unique molecular identifiers. TCRdb redid the calling of the PCR reads with MiXCR, one entry per CDR3 protein. The table shows 450,000 to 550,000 distinct CDR3 sequences, with approximately 10% occurring only once. The material was PBMCs, mostly from graft donor cells, obtained 180 days after TCRalphabeta/CD19-depleted stem cell transplant. The receptors were gathered from a female patient aged 2-9 years who had a stem cell transplant for aplastic anemia, so the T cells may come from the graft donor.

The chain has TRBV5-5 and TRBJ2-6; TRBD1 might be the D (6 bases). V lost 0 bases, J lost 1 base, and 8 bases lay in between. The CDR3 totals 16 residues. Germline CDR1 and CDR2: SGHKS and YYEKEE (reference sequence). Here the CDR3 DNA reads TGTGCCAGCAGCTTGGACAGGGTATCTGGGGCCAACGTCCTGACTTTC. Translated, it gives CASSLDRVSGANVLTF.

This clonotype has at least ten counts. V gene TRBV12-3 or TRBV12-4 combines with J gene TRBJ2-7; TRBD1 aligns across 9 bases. Unmatched junction bases numbered 4, after V lost 2 bases and J lost 2 bases. CDR3 length: 15 amino acids. CDR3: CASSLSGTGTYEQYF. The CDR3 DNA is TGTGCCAGCAGTTTATCGGGGACAGGGACCTACGAGCAGTACTTC.

J is TRBJ2-7 and V is TRBV7-8; 10 nucleotides align to TRBD2. The junction had 10 bases not matched to a gene; V was cut back by 5 bases and J by 3 bases. The CDR3 spans 16 residues. Germline assignment: CDR1 SGHVS and CDR2 FQNEAQ. CDR3 sequence reads: CASSLDRASGSYEQYF. The CDR3, as DNA: TGTGCCAGCAGCCTAGATCGGGCTAGCGGGAGCTACGAGCAGTACTTC.

V is TRBV7-2 and J is TRBJ2-7, with TRBD1 matching 12 bases. V shed 5 bases and J 3 bases; nucleotides not matched to a gene: 5. Germline V gene data show CDR1 as SGHTA and CDR2 as FQGNSA. The CDR3 spans 15 residues. CDR3 sequence reads: CASSARDRGLYEQYF. In DNA, the CDR3 is TGTGCCAGCAGCGCCCGGGACAGGGGGCTCTACGAGCAGTACTTC.

A few counts support this clonotype. The rearrangement links TRBV20-1 to TRBJ1-2; 7 nucleotides align to TRBD1. Germline V gives CDR1 DFQATT, CDR2 SNEGSKA (reference sequence). The CDR3 totals 15 residues. V was clipped by 6 bases and J by 6 bases; unmatched bases: 16. The CDR3 DNA follows: TGCAGTGCCGAGGGGGCTGTCCCCTCAGGGGATGGCTACACCTTC. The encoded protein is CSAEGAVPSGDGYTF.

This clonotype turned up a few times. The chain couples TRBV24-1 to TRBJ1-5; TRBD1 agrees at 11 bases. Germline V lookup: CDR1 KGHDR, CDR2 SFDVKD. V lost 4 bases and J lost 3; bases outside the gene matches: 7. The CDR3 covers 17 residues. In nucleotides, the CDR3 is TGTGCCACCAGTGACATTGGACAGGGGGCCCTCAATCAGCCCCAGCATTTT. This gives the protein CATSDIGQGALNQPQHF.

This clonotype occurred many times. The rearrangement links TRBV6-6 to TRBJ1-1, with no clear D. The ends were cut back, 8 bases at V and 5 bases at J, with 15 bases in the middle. CDR1 is MNHNY, CDR2 SVGAGI, per germline (reference sequence). The CDR3 has 13 residues. CDR3 bases: TGTGCCAGCGTTGGATCTGGGAGGACTGAAGCTTTCTTT. Encoded protein: CASVGSGRTEAFF.

CDR3 sequence reads: CASKEGQGSGEQYF. Here the CDR3 DNA reads TGTGCCAGCAAGGAAGGACAGGGGTCGGGCGAGCAGTACTTC. V usage is TRBV27 and J usage is TRBJ2-7; TRBD1 aligns across 9 bases. The CDR3 length is 14 residues. The V segment lost 7 bases and the J segment 6 bases; nucleotides outside the gene matches: 10. Germline lookup yields CDR1 MNHEY and CDR2 SMNVEV (reference sequence).

This clonotype turned up a few times. The chain is built from TRBV18 and TRBJ2-7; the D gene could be TRBD1 or TRBD2 (6 bases each). The CDR3 runs to 12 residues. CDR1 KGHSH and CDR2 LQKENI come from the germline V gene. With 6 bases removed from V and 7 bases from J, the gap between germline ends came to 13 bases. CDR3 in amino acids: CASSPGGGEQYV. The CDR3 nucleotides are TGTGCCAGCTCCCCAGGAGGGGGAGAGCAGTACGTC.

This clonotype was found a few times. V gene TRBV5-5 combines with J gene TRBJ2-5; D is possibly TRBD2 (6 bases). Trimming took off 4 bases at V and 4 bases at J, with 11 bases between the two ends. Germline V gene data show CDR1 as SGHKS and CDR2 as YYEKEE (reference sequence). The CDR3 spans 13 residues. CDR3 bases: TGTGCCAGCAGCCGTAGGAGGGGAGAGACCCAGTACTTC. Protein product: CASSRRRGETQYF.

This chain connects TRBV9 to TRBJ2-1, with D maybe TRBD2 (5 bases). This CDR3 is 12 amino acids long. The V and J ends lost 3 bases and 8 bases respectively, with 9 bases between them. CDR1 is SGDLS and CDR2 is YYNGEE in the germline V gene. The CDR3 region has the DNA TGTGCCAGCAGCGCGAGCGGTGATGAGCAGTTCTTC. Protein product: CASSASGDEQFF.

This clonotype has more than one count but fewer than ten. DNA of the CDR3: TGTGCCAGCAGTAACCGGGACAGGGCGGTCGGGGAGCTGTTTTTT. Translating gives CASSNRDRAVGELFF. This chain connects TRBV6-5 to TRBJ2-2; 9 nucleotides line up with TRBD1. The CDR3 spans 15 residues. Germline CDR1 and CDR2: MNHEY and SVGAGI. V lost 5 bases, J lost 7 bases, and 8 bases stayed unmatched.

J is TRBJ2-1 and V is TRBV30; 11 bases align to TRBD2. The length of the CDR3 is 15 residues. Germline lookup yields CDR1 GTSNPN and CDR2 SVGIG (reference sequence). The CDR3 region is CALGGLAGQYNEQFF. The CDR3 region has the DNA TGTGCATTAGGTGGACTAGCGGGCCAATACAATGAGCAGTTCTTC.

This chain links TRBV20-1 with TRBJ2-5; 8 bases agree with TRBD2. The CDR3 covers 13 residues. With 2 bases clipped from V and 8 bases from J, the junction kept 7 bases outside the gene matches. Germline V gives CDR1 DFQATT, CDR2 SNEGSKA (reference sequence). CDR3 protein: CSARSLAGHTQYF. The CDR3 region has the DNA TGCAGTGCTAGATCGCTAGCGGGCCATACCCAGTACTTC.

This chain uses TRBV21-1 with TRBJ2-5; the table assigns TRBD1, which was not confirmed against the DNA. TRBV21-1 is marked as a pseudogene. The CDR3 length is 14 residues. The CDR3 DNA is TGTGCCAGCATCGGGAACAGGGGGCGAGAGACCCAGTACTTC. This sequence encodes CASIGNRGRETQYF.

This clonotype was observed a handful of times. The chain's CDR3 is CASSLIRGGRQRWKGYTF. In DNA, the CDR3 is TGTGCCAGCAGCTTGATAAGAGGGGGACGGCAACGCTGGAAGGGCTACACCTTC. The rearrangement uses TRBV5-4 and TRBJ1-2; maybe TRBD1 (6 bases). Looked up from germline, CDR1 is SGHNT and CDR2 is YYREEE (reference sequence). This CDR3 region has 18 residues. Between the trimmed V and J ends, which lost 1 base and 8 bases, there was a span of 27 bases.

The chain carries TRBV20-1 and TRBJ1-2; 7 bases map to TRBD1. The CDR3 loop spans 11 amino acids. V lost 5 bases, J lost 6 bases, and 3 bases stayed unmatched. Per germline, CDR1 DFQATT and CDR2 SNEGSKA (reference sequence). Here the CDR3 DNA reads TGCAGTGCTCCGACAGGGAATGGCTACACCTTC. Its protein is CSAPTGNGYTF.

CDR3 in amino acids: CASSVDGDEKLFF. DNA of the CDR3: TGTGCCAGCAGCGTAGACGGGGATGAAAAACTGTTTTTT. This chain links TRBV9 with TRBJ1-4; unclear D gene. Trimming cost V 0 bases and J 6 bases, with 6 bases left between them. The CDR3 is made up of 13 amino acids. In germline, CDR1 is SGDLS, CDR2 YYNGEE.